Following are 26 T cell receptor beta chains from one sample sequenced in a study of T-cell memory formation after mild COVID-19. In TCRdb, the 5' RACE reads were re-called with MiXCR into one record per CDR3 protein. The sample has 500,000 to 550,000 distinct CDR3 sequences; roughly 21% are singletons. The sample was PBMCs or a T cell subset sorted from them (not recorded which). These receptors came from an adult woman who had mild COVID-19 (a few samples of this study predate the infection). Cell type and time point are not known.

There are a few counts of this clonotype. The chain joins TRBV24-1 to TRBJ2-1; TRBD2 might be the D (5 bases). Germline loops: CDR1 KGHDR, CDR2 SFDVKD. This CDR3 contains 14 residues. V was shortened by 1 base and J by 6 bases, with 9 bases between the two germline ends. The DNA of the CDR3 is TGTGCCACCAGTGATTTCCGGGGTCGCAATGAGCAGTTCTTC. Its translation is CATSDFRGRNEQFF.

This clonotype was seen a handful of times. The rearrangement links TRBV5-1 to TRBJ1-5; D uncertain. The ends were cut back, 3 bases at V and 4 bases at J, with 8 bases in the middle. Germline-derived CDR1 and CDR2 are SGHRS and YFSETQ. The length of the CDR3 is 13 residues. This CDR3 is CASSSGLNQPQHF. The CDR3 DNA follows: TGCGCCAGCAGCTCGGGCCTTAATCAGCCCCAGCATTTT.

This clonotype was seen ten or more times. V and J are TRBV5-1 and TRBJ2-2, with a weak D call TRBD1 (6 bases). This CDR3 comprises 15 residues. Trimming shortened V by 4 bases and J by 4 bases, and 14 bases separated the two germline ends. Germline V lookup: CDR1 SGHRS, CDR2 YFSETQ. The CDR3: CASSPGQTGTGELFF. DNA of the CDR3: TGCGCCAGCAGCCCTGGACAGACTGGCACCGGGGAGCTGTTTTTT.

V is TRBV12-3 or TRBV12-4 and J is TRBJ1-1; D is uncertain. The V gene lost 2 bases and the J gene lost 8 bases, with 6 bases spanning the gap. This CDR3 has 11 residues. CDR3 residues: CASSLTVEAFF. CDR3 sequence (DNA): TGTGCCAGCAGTTTAACGGTAGAAGCTTTCTTT.

This clonotype was observed a handful of times. This chain's CDR3 is CASSLAIGLAGGYEQYF. CDR3 DNA: TGTGCCAGCAGCCTAGCAATAGGACTAGCGGGAGGGTACGAGCAGTACTTC. The J gene is TRBJ2-7, the V gene TRBV12-3 or TRBV12-4; 15 bases are shared with TRBD2. The CDR3 totals 17 residues. V dropped 6 bases and J dropped 4; count of bases not matched to a gene: 10.

The chain recombines TRBV6-6 with TRBJ2-7; D tentatively reads TRBD1 or TRBD2 (5 bases each). In germline, CDR1 is MNHNY, CDR2 SVGAGI (reference sequence). This CDR3 has 17 residues. The germline V and J ends were trimmed by 5 bases and 2 bases, with 22 bases remaining between them. The CDR3 DNA follows: TGTGCCAGCAGTCGCTCTGGTGGGACGGAGACTACCTACGAGCAGTACTTC. Encoded protein: CASSRSGGTETTYEQYF.

The chain uses TRBV12-3 or TRBV12-4 and TRBJ1-4; 8 bases match TRBD1. V shed 2 bases, J shed 2 bases, and the junction held 1 base outside the gene matches. This CDR3 contains 15 residues. The CDR3 DNA is TGTGCCAGCAGTTTACAGGGGGCGACTAATGAAAAACTGTTTTTT. Its translation: CASSLQGATNEKLFF.

The chain is built from TRBV7-9 and TRBJ1-1; D might be TRBD1 (6 bases). Between the trimmed V and J ends, which lost 3 bases and 3 bases, there was a span of 14 bases. Germline V CDR1 and CDR2: SEHNR, FQNEAQ (reference sequence). The CDR3 loop spans 15 amino acids. CDR3 sequence (DNA): TGTGCCAGCAGCTTGGGGCAGGGGTTGGACACTGAAGCTTTCTTT. Residues: CASSLGQGLDTEAFF.

This chain links TRBV2 with TRBJ2-5; maybe TRBD2 (5 bases). The CDR3 covers 13 residues. V lost 7 bases and J lost 2, with 11 bases in between. Germline CDR1 reads SNHLY; CDR2 reads FYNNEI. The CDR3 region is CASNRRPQETQYF. The CDR3, as DNA: TGTGCCAGCAACCGGAGGCCTCAAGAGACCCAGTACTTC.

This sequence joins TRBV12-5 and TRBJ2-1; D call uncertain. The CDR3 consists of 17 residues. Per the germline V gene, CDR1 is LGHNT and CDR2 is FRNRAP. The germline V and J ends were trimmed by 2 bases and 3 bases, with 17 bases remaining between them. CDR3 coding DNA: TGTGCTAGTGGTTTGAGTTCCGCCCCCGGAGTCTACAATGAGCAGTTCTTC. Protein product: CASGLSSAPGVYNEQFF.

The V gene is TRBV6-6, the J gene TRBJ1-1, with 7 bases fitting TRBD1. The CDR3 runs to 17 residues. Looked up from germline, CDR1 is MNHNY and CDR2 is SVGAGI (reference sequence). The V and J ends lost 2 bases and 5 bases, in that order; junction bases with no gene match: 14. This CDR3 reads CASSYPRTSRGATEAFF. Here the CDR3 DNA reads TGTGCCAGCAGTTACCCCCGGACGTCCAGGGGGGCAACTGAAGCTTTCTTT.

V and J are TRBV30 and TRBJ1-2, with D possibly being TRBD1 (6 bases). Germline V lookup: CDR1 GTSNPN, CDR2 SVGIG (reference sequence). There are 16 residues in the CDR3. Trimming cost V 3 bases and J 11 bases, with 28 bases left between them. DNA for the CDR3: TGTGCCTGGAGGTCAGGGGTATGGCCCTCGCGGGATCTTTACACCTTC. This sequence encodes CAWRSGVWPSRDLYTF.

The chain joins TRBV19 to TRBJ2-3; no clear D gene. CDR3 size: 14 residues. Per germline, CDR1 LNHDA and CDR2 SQIVND (reference sequence). V lost 1 base to trimming and J lost 4 bases, with 9 bases between them. In DNA form, the CDR3 reads TGTGCCAGTAGTATAGGGCCCGCCCCAGATACGCAGTATTTT. It yields the protein CASSIGPAPDTQYF. Full variable domain (missing parts from reference TRBV19 and TRBJ2-3): DGGITQSPKYLFRKEGQNVTLSCEQNLNHDAMYWYRQDPGQGLRLIYYSQIVNDFQKGDIAEGYSVSREKKESFPLTVTSAQKNPTAFYLCASSIGPAPDTQYFGPGTRLTVL.

V gene TRBV24-1 combines with J gene TRBJ2-1; unclear D gene. Looked up from germline, CDR1 is KGHDR and CDR2 is SFDVKD. The CDR3 runs to 13 residues. The V gene lost 4 bases and the J gene lost 10 bases, with 13 bases spanning the gap. CDR3 sequence (DNA): TGTGCCACCAGTGACCCCCCGCGTCAAGAGCAGTTCTTC. Its translation: CATSDPPRQEQFF.

The chain links TRBV7-3 to TRBJ2-3; tentatively, D is TRBD2 (6 bases). This CDR3 has 18 amino acids. Per the germline V gene, CDR1 is SGHTA and CDR2 is FQGTGA. Trimming took off 6 bases at V and 3 bases at J, with 25 bases between the two ends. CDR3 sequence reads: CASSAGGDCDAWTDTQYF. CDR3 coding DNA: TGTGCCAGCAGTGCCGGCGGGGACTGTGACGCTTGGACAGATACGCAGTATTTT. Using reference TRBV7-3 and TRBJ2-3 for the parts outside the CDR3, the full variable domain is GAGVSQTPSNKVTEKGKYVELRCDPISGHTALYWYRQSLGQGPEFLIYFQGTGAADDSGLPNDRFFAVRPEGSVSTLKIQRTERGDSAVYLCASSAGGDCDAWTDTQYFGPGTRLTVL.

This clonotype showed up just a few times. This chain uses TRBV7-9 with TRBJ2-1; 9 positions match TRBD1. The CDR3 is 16 residues long. Germline CDR1 SEHNR, CDR2 FQNEAQ (reference sequence). The V and J ends lost 3 bases and 4 bases, in that order; junction bases with no gene match: 7. The CDR3 protein is CASSFTGTGLYNEQFF. The CDR3 bases are TGTGCCAGCAGCTTCACCGGGACAGGGTTGTACAATGAGCAGTTCTTC.

This chain connects TRBV11-2 to TRBJ2-7, with D perhaps TRBD1 (7 bases). The germline CDR1 and CDR2 sequences are SGHAT and FQNNGV. The CDR3 totals 15 residues. The V end was cut by 1 base, the J end by 4 bases, with 14 bases between. The CDR3: CASSLGGGGIYEQYF. CDR3 in DNA: TGTGCCAGCAGCTTAGGTGGAGGGGGCATTTACGAGCAGTACTTC.

CDR3 loop: CASSPRSTGPNTEAFF. The DNA for the CDR3 is TGTGCCAGCAGTCCTAGATCGACAGGGCCGAACACTGAAGCTTTCTTT. The chain carries TRBV27 and TRBJ1-1, with 7 bases aligning to TRBD1. Per germline, CDR1 MNHEY and CDR2 SMNVEV (reference sequence). The J segment lost 1 base and the V segment lost 5 bases, leaving 10 bases of the junction unmatched. There are 16 residues in the CDR3.

In its sample, this clonotype was seen a few times. The chain uses TRBV29-1 and TRBJ2-1; 10 bases map to TRBD2. V trimming: 1 base; J trimming: 4 bases; junction bases outside the gene matches: 7. Germline-derived CDR1 and CDR2 are SQVTM and ANQGSEA. The CDR3 runs to 16 residues. The CDR3, as DNA: TGCAGCGTTGAAGGGCTAGCGGGAGTGAAATACAATGAGCAGTTCTTC. It codes for CSVEGLAGVKYNEQFF.

Only a few counts were recorded for this clonotype. J is TRBJ2-3 and V is TRBV5-6; 11 bases match TRBD2. V shed 4 bases and J 1 base; nucleotides not matched to a gene: 8. Germline V lookup: CDR1 SGHDT, CDR2 YYEEEE. This CDR3 is 17 amino acids long. The CDR3 region has the DNA TGTGCCAGCAGCCCCGATAGCGGGAGGGGTGGCACAGATACGCAGTATTTT. Its protein product is CASSPDSGRGGTDTQYF. Complete variable domain (other parts from reference TRBV5-6 and TRBJ2-3): DAGVTQSPTHLIKTRGQQVTLRCSPKSGHDTVSWYQQALGQGPQFIFQYYEEEERQRGNFPDRFSGHQFPNYSSELNVNALLLGDSALYLCASSPDSGRGGTDTQYFGPGTRLTVL.

This clonotype was recorded a few times. The chain recombines TRBV7-3 with TRBJ2-7, with 8 nucleotides matching TRBD2. The germline gives CDR1 SGHTA, CDR2 FQGTGA. The CDR3 sequence is 13 residues long. Trimming removed 3 bases from V and 5 bases from J; junction bases left unmatched: 3. The CDR3 DNA sequence: TGTGCCAGCAGCTTCGGGGGGGGCAACGAGCAGTACTTC. Translated: CASSFGGGNEQYF.

The chain has TRBV7-3 and TRBJ2-6; D might be TRBD1 or TRBD2, each matching 6 bases. In germline, CDR1 is SGHTA, CDR2 FQGTGA. V lost 0 bases to trimming and J lost 3 bases, with 9 bases between them. The CDR3 totals 16 residues. CDR3 DNA sequence: TGTGCCAGCAGCTTAACGGGGGGCGTTGGGGCCAACGTCCTGACTTTC. It is translated as CASSLTGGVGANVLTF.

This clonotype was seen a few times. V usage is TRBV7-9 and J usage is TRBJ1-1; 9 nucleotides agree with TRBD1. CDR1 and CDR2 (germline): SEHNR, FQNEAQ (reference sequence). This CDR3 spans 15 amino acids. V shed 5 bases, J shed 2 bases, and the junction held 6 bases outside the gene matches. CDR3 protein: CASSDSDRGNTEAFF. The CDR3 DNA is TGTGCCAGCAGCGACTCGGACAGGGGAAACACTGAAGCTTTCTTT.

The gene calls are TRBV5-4 and TRBJ2-1; tentative D call: TRBD2 (7 bases). V was clipped by 4 bases and J by 5 bases, with 13 bases between them. Germline V gene lookup returns CDR1 SGHNT and CDR2 YYREEE (reference sequence). This CDR3 contains 14 residues. CDR3 bases: TGTGCCAGCAGCGGAAGAGGGGGGGACAATGAGCAGTTCTTC. It encodes CASSGRGGDNEQFF.

This clonotype appeared a few times. V usage is TRBV15 and J usage is TRBJ2-3, with 9 positions matching TRBD2. Germline V gene lookup returns CDR1 LNHNV and CDR2 YYDKDF (reference sequence). CDR3 length: 17 residues. V lost 5 bases to trimming and J lost 2 bases; unmatched junction nucleotides: 11. CDR3 sequence reads: CATSVSGGPSYTDTQYF. CDR3 DNA: TGTGCCACCAGCGTGAGCGGGGGGCCCAGCTACACAGATACGCAGTATTTT.

The V call is TRBV25-1, the J call TRBJ1-5; D might be TRBD1 (5 bases). Trimming removed 3 bases from V and 0 bases from J, with 15 bases in between. Looked up from germline, CDR1 is MGHDK and CDR2 is SYGVNS. CDR3 length equals 17 residues. The CDR3 sequence: CASSDSKGKLSNQPQHF. The CDR3, as DNA: TGTGCCAGCAGTGACAGTAAGGGGAAACTTAGCAATCAGCCCCAGCATTTT. The complete variable domain, with remaining parts taken from reference TRBV25-1 and TRBJ1-5, reads EADIYQTPRYLVIGTGKKITLECSQTMGHDKMYWYQQDPGMELHLIHYSYGVNSTEKGDLSSESTVSRIRTEHFPLTLESARPSHTSQYLCASSDSKGKLSNQPQHFGDGTRLSIL.